This TCR beta chain comes out of a study of shared clonotypes between healthy human individuals. The wider study: Donors had three CD4 naive, three CD4 memory, two CD8 naive and one CD8 memory plate apiece. Study-level points and caveats: It was observed that 5% to 6.5% of naive CD4 clonotypes were shared across several donors. What rarefaction showed was incomplete sorted-subset sequencing despite large depth.

Naive-designated CD8 cells lacked CD45RO, were positively enriched for CCR7, and omitted terminally differentiated effector memory CD45RA+ cells. Germline V CDR1 and CDR2: MGHRA, YSYEKL. V was shortened by 0 bases and J by 7 bases, with 13 bases between the two germline ends. The CDR3 length is 14 residues. Clones were read by immunoSEQ multiplex PCR, and TCRdb kept only the in-frame ones, dropping some. The repertoire holds about 2 million clones, about 95% seen once, with about 1.1% in the top ten. A note on this clone: What it binds is not known.

The chain uses TRBV4-1 and TRBJ2-7; possible D gene TRBD1, 6 bases. The sample taken for sequencing was naive CD8+ T cells sorted from blood. This receptor was taken from a young man in good health. CDR3 amino acids: CASSQDNRAREQYF. The CDR3 DNA is TGCGCCAGCAGCCAAGATAACAGGGCGAGGGAGCAGTACTTC.